These 10 T cell receptor beta chains were sequenced from one sample in a study of response to subunit inactivated influenza vaccine. TCRdb fed the RT-PCR reads into MiXCR, producing one record per CDR3 protein. The table includes more than 500,000 distinct CDR3 sequences, about 10% detected once. The same sample was also used in a study of T cells expressing NK-cell markers. That work contributes: UMI-tagged 5'RACE template switching yielded the TCR beta cDNA.

The sequencing used PBMCs from blood, collected on the day of vaccination. The receptors come from a man between 45 and 60 years old who received an inactivated influenza vaccine.

This clonotype has a handful of counts. J is TRBJ2-7 and V is TRBV5-6; 7 bases align to TRBD1. V lost 4 bases, J lost 4 bases, and 5 bases stayed unmatched. Germline loops: CDR1 SGHDT, CDR2 YYEEEE. The CDR3 consists of 13 residues. In DNA form, the CDR3 reads TGTGCCAGCAGCCCGGGACAGAAATACGAGCAGTACTTC. It encodes CASSPGQKYEQYF.

This clonotype was observed a few times. V is TRBV7-9 and J is TRBJ2-3; either TRBD1 or TRBD2 may fit D (5 bases each). CDR3 length: 16 residues. V was trimmed by 5 bases and J by 0 bases, leaving 15 bases between them. CDR1 is SEHNR, CDR2 FQNEAQ, per germline (reference sequence). The CDR3 DNA reads TGTGCCAGCAGCAAGAGTGGGGGAGCTAGCACAGATACGCAGTATTTT. Its protein product is CASSKSGGASTDTQYF.

CDR3 in DNA: TGTGCCAGCGCGGACAGGGGGCTCTACGAGCAGTACTTC. This translates into CASADRGLYEQYF. The V gene is TRBV27, the J gene TRBJ2-7; 11 bases match TRBD1. CDR1 and CDR2 (germline): MNHEY, SMNVEV (reference sequence). The V segment lost 8 bases and the J segment 3 bases; nucleotides outside the gene matches: 3. This CDR3 has 13 amino acids.

This clonotype was seen at least ten times. V gene TRBV11-2 combines with J gene TRBJ2-6; D is uncertain. Trimming cost V 6 bases and J 0 bases, with 9 bases left between them. Germline-derived CDR1 and CDR2 are SGHAT and FQNNGV. There are 15 residues in the CDR3. The CDR3 protein is CASRGVDSGANVLTF. The CDR3 DNA sequence: TGTGCCAGCAGGGGTGTGGACTCTGGGGCCAACGTCCTGACTTTC.

This clonotype turned up a few times. The chain has TRBV29-1 and TRBJ2-3, with 8 bases aligning to TRBD2. The V segment lost 3 bases and the J segment 4 bases; nucleotides outside the gene matches: 3. This CDR3 is 13 amino acids long. Germline V gene lookup returns CDR1 SQVTM and CDR2 ANQGSEA. The CDR3 loop reads CSVETSAADTQYF. CDR3 DNA: TGCAGCGTTGAGACTAGCGCCGCAGATACGCAGTATTTT.

This clonotype was seen more than once but under ten times. This chain's CDR3 is CASTRTLEGENSYNEQFF. The CDR3 nucleotides are TGTGCCAGCACCCGAACGCTGGAGGGTGAGAACTCCTACAATGAGCAGTTCTTC. This rearrangement joins TRBV6-7 to TRBJ2-1; a possible D gene is TRBD2 (6 bases). TRBV6-7 is reported as an ORF; its role is uncertain. V was trimmed by 7 bases and J by 0 bases, leaving 22 bases between them. This CDR3 spans 18 amino acids.

The V gene is TRBV7-6, the J gene TRBJ1-3; D unresolved. The CDR3 runs to 13 residues. Between the trimmed V and J ends, which lost 0 bases and 4 bases, there was a span of 4 bases. Germline assignment: CDR1 SGHVS and CDR2 FNYEAQ. The CDR3 reads CASSLAFGNTIYF. The CDR3 nucleotides read TGTGCCAGCAGCTTAGCGTTCGGAAACACCATATATTTT.

This clonotype showed up just a few times. V and J are TRBV20-1 and TRBJ2-7, with D possibly being TRBD1 (6 bases). V was pared by 5 bases and J by 3 bases, with 8 bases between. In germline, CDR1 is DFQATT, CDR2 SNEGSKA (reference sequence). The CDR3 covers 11 residues. CDR3 nucleotide sequence: TGCAGTGCTGGGGACAACTACGAGCAGTACTTC. This encodes CSAGDNYEQYF.

The V gene is TRBV7-9, the J gene TRBJ2-5; D is unclear. Per the germline V gene, CDR1 is SEHNR and CDR2 is FQNEAQ (reference sequence). The CDR3 totals 17 residues. The V end lost 6 bases, the J end lost 1 base, and 21 bases lay between the germline ends. This CDR3 is CASSDTAEGLSQETQYF. Written as DNA, the CDR3 is TGTGCCAGCAGTGATACGGCGGAAGGGCTCTCCCAAGAGACCCAGTACTTC. The full variable domain, in which reference TRBV7-9 and TRBJ2-5 provide the parts outside the CDR3, is DTGVSQNPRHKITKRGQNVTFRCDPISEHNRLYWYRQTLGQGPEFLTYFQNEAQLEKSRLLSDRFSAERPKGSFSTLEIQRTEQGDSAMYLCASSDTAEGLSQETQYFGPGTRLLVL.

This rearrangement joins TRBV4-1 to TRBJ2-1; TRBD2 matches 7 bases. The CDR3 runs 13 residues. Germline V lookup: CDR1 MGHRA, CDR2 YSYEKL. Trimming at V came to 5 bases and at J to 6 bases, leaving 4 bases not matched to a gene. CDR3 nucleotides: TGCGCCAGCAGCAAGACTAGCCGCAATGAGCAGTTCTTC. This sequence encodes CASSKTSRNEQFF.